This T cell receptor (beta chain) is from a study of regulatory T cells in long-lasting Graves disease. The study's findings and limits: Patients with persistent disease showed a bias toward TRBV28, TRBJ1-2 and TRBJ2-5.

This clonotype was counted ten times or more. Its specificity is not known. CDR3-region Arm-PCR and iRepertoire HTBI primers produced the TCR beta libraries. As originally analysed: Among the samples, 50 to 80 TRBV and about 15 TRBJ segments were identified. TCRdb re-derived calls from the multiplex PCR reads in MiXCR, one entry per CDR3 protein. TCRdb's processing, not the study's, gives the V and J calls here. The top ten clones hold roughly 46% of a sample with about 660,000 distinct CDR3 sequences, 30% of them seen once. Regarding time point: persistent/refractory GD, antithyroid drugs over 5 years with positive TRAb. Isolated PBMC RNA provided the starting material for the TCR library. American Thyroid Association guidelines served as the basis for diagnosing Graves' disease. The CDR3 runs to 15 residues. Germline values: CDR1 LNHNV, CDR2 YYDKDF (reference sequence). V was pared by 0 bases and J by 5 bases, with 8 bases between.

The clonotype was recovered from a female donor with Graves disease. J is TRBJ1-6 and V is TRBV15; D ambiguous. The starting material was peripheral blood mononuclear cells (PBMCs), obtained when the disease was refractory, from a patient treated with antithyroid drugs. The chain's CDR3 is CATSRDPRNNSPLHF. As DNA, the CDR3 is TGTGCCACCAGCAGAGATCCCAGGAATAATTCACCCCTCCACTTT.